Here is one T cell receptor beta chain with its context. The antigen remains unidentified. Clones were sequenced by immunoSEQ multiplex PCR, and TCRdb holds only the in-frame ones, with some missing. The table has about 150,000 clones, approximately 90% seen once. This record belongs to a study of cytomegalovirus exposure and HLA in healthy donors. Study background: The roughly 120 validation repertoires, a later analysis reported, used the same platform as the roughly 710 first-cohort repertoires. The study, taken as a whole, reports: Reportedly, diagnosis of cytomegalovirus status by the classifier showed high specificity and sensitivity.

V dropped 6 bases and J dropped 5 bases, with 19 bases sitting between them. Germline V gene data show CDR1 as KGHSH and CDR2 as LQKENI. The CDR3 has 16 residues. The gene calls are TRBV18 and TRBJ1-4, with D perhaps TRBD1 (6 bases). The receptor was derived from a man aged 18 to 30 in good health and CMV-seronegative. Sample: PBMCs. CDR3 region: CASSLAKTGRNEKLFF. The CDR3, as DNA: TGTGCCAGCTCCCTCGCCAAGACAGGCCGAAATGAAAAACTGTTTTTT.